The 25 T cell receptor beta chains listed next were all sequenced from one sample in a study of cytomegalovirus exposure and HLA in healthy donors. A multiplex PCR was run with 60 Vbeta primers and 13 Jbeta primers. Sequencing used immunoSEQ multiplex PCR; TCRdb keeps in-frame clones, though not all of them. The listing records roughly 120,000 clones. The sample taken for sequencing was PBMCs. These receptors all stem from a man younger than 35 in good health and CMV-seronegative.

V gene TRBV19 combines with J gene TRBJ1-1; TRBD1 matches at 9 bases. Germline assignment: CDR1 LNHDA and CDR2 SQIVND (reference sequence). V lost 4 bases to trimming and J lost 6 bases; unmatched junction nucleotides: 6. CDR3 size: 14 residues. The chain's CDR3 is CASSTRQGGAEAFF. The CDR3 region has the DNA TGTGCCAGTAGTACCCGACAGGGGGGGGCTGAAGCTTTCTTT.

The chain links TRBV6-5 to TRBJ2-1, with 8 bases fitting TRBD1. V dropped 2 bases and J dropped 6; count of bases not matched to a gene: 6. This CDR3 contains 15 residues. Germline lookup yields CDR1 MNHEY and CDR2 SVGAGI. The CDR3 loop reads CASSYHRGILNEQFF. DNA of the CDR3: TGTGCCAGCAGTTACCACAGGGGGATCCTCAATGAGCAGTTCTTC.

The chain is built from TRBV19 and TRBJ2-1; 11 positions match TRBD2. The CDR3 sequence is 17 residues long. Germline V gives CDR1 LNHDA, CDR2 SQIVND (reference sequence). The trim removed 0 bases at V and 4 bases at J, leaving 5 bases unmatched. The CDR3 is CASSIDLAGGQYNEQFF. CDR3 bases: TGTGCCAGTAGTATAGATCTAGCGGGGGGACAGTACAATGAGCAGTTCTTC. The full variable domain, in which reference TRBV19 and TRBJ2-1 provide the parts outside the CDR3, is DGGITQSPKYLFRKEGQNVTLSCEQNLNHDAMYWYRQDPGQGLRLIYYSQIVNDFQKGDIAEGYSVSREKKESFPLTVTSAQKNPTAFYLCASSIDLAGGQYNEQFFGPGTRLTVL.

The gene calls are TRBV13 and TRBJ2-2; possible D gene TRBD1, 6 bases. Trimming left V 3 bases short and J 5 bases short, with 10 bases between. This CDR3 is 14 amino acids long. Germline lookup yields CDR1 PRHDT and CDR2 FYEKMQ (reference sequence). CDR3: CASSFQGSTGELFF. The CDR3 nucleotides read TGTGCCAGCAGCTTCCAGGGGTCGACCGGGGAGCTGTTTTTT.

The V call is TRBV4-2, the J call TRBJ2-7; the D gene is possibly TRBD1 (5 bases). V was cut by 3 bases and J by 3 bases, with 9 bases left in between. Germline V CDR1 and CDR2: LGHNA, YNFKEQ. The CDR3 consists of 13 residues. This CDR3 is CASSHDSIYEQYF. The CDR3 nucleotides are TGTGCCAGCAGCCACGACAGTATCTACGAGCAGTACTTC.

The chain employs TRBV7-9 and TRBJ1-1, with a possible D match to TRBD1 (5 bases). The ends were cut back, 6 bases at V and 4 bases at J, with 15 bases in the middle. The germline V gene has CDR1 SEHNR and CDR2 FQNEAQ (reference sequence). CDR3 size: 14 residues. The CDR3: CASRLKRGGTEAFF. In nucleotides, the CDR3 is TGTGCCAGCAGACTAAAACGGGGGGGCACTGAAGCTTTCTTT.

As for this clone: The junction differs from germline at one of its ends, possibly a read error. This rearrangement joins TRBV7-7 to TRBJ1-3; the D gene is possibly TRBD1 (6 bases). Looked up from germline, CDR1 is SSHAT and CDR2 is FNYEAQ (reference sequence). The CDR3 extends over 13 amino acids. The CDR3 spells CASSTGSGNTIYF. The CDR3 bases are TGTGCTAGCAGTACAGGGAGTGGAAACACCATATATTTT.

The chain combines TRBV6-4 with TRBJ2-3, with 12 nucleotides matching TRBD1. From germline, CDR1 is MRHNA and CDR2 SNTAGT. The CDR3 runs 19 residues. J gave up 6 bases and V 3 bases, and 16 bases lay outside the gene matches. This CDR3 reads CASSEEPLPGQGAYDTQYF. CDR3 nucleotide sequence: TGTGCCAGCAGTGAAGAGCCCCTTCCGGGACAGGGGGCTTATGATACGCAGTATTTT.

The V and J genes are TRBV6-5 and TRBJ2-7, with D perhaps matching TRBD2 (5 bases). V shed 2 bases and J shed 5 bases, with 16 bases lying between them. Germline CDR1 MNHEY, CDR2 SVGAGI. This CDR3 is built from 15 residues. CDR3 sequence: CASSYLTGNLDEQYF. As DNA, the CDR3 is TGTGCCAGCAGTTACCTCACGGGAAATCTCGACGAGCAGTACTTC.

The chain combines TRBV12-5 with TRBJ2-2, with D perhaps TRBD2 (6 bases). V dropped 10 bases and J dropped 4 bases, with 16 bases sitting between them. Germline CDR1 reads LGHNT; CDR2 reads FRNRAP. The CDR3 runs 14 residues. CDR3 sequence (DNA): TGTGCTAAGTACGGGGGTAGGAGCACCGGGGAGCTGTTTTTT. As protein: CAKYGGRSTGELFF.

This rearrangement joins TRBV27 to TRBJ2-3, with D hard to call. V gave up 3 bases and J gave up 2 bases, with 15 bases separating them. The CDR3 extends over 16 amino acids. Germline V gene lookup returns CDR1 MNHEY and CDR2 SMNVEV (reference sequence). CDR3 sequence (DNA): TGTGCCAGCAGTTTGTCCTTGGCAACGCTCACAGATACGCAGTATTTT. Its protein product is CASSLSLATLTDTQYF.

The chain couples TRBV7-9 to TRBJ2-5, with 7 bases matching TRBD1. Germline CDR1 reads SEHNR; CDR2 reads FQNEAQ (reference sequence). CDR3 length equals 16 residues. Trimming removed 1 base from V and 2 bases from J; junction bases left unmatched: 7. The CDR3, as DNA: TGTGCCAGCAGCTTAGGGGTGGGACAGATTCAAGAGACCCAGTACTTC. Its protein is CASSLGVGQIQETQYF.

The chain uses TRBV7-2 and TRBJ2-7; 7 positions match TRBD1. CDR1 SGHTA and CDR2 FQGNSA come from the germline V gene. CDR3 length equals 16 residues. Trimming cost V 1 base and J 3 bases; bases outside gene matches: 9. CDR3 sequence: CASSLVPRDSYYEQYF. The CDR3 DNA is TGTGCCAGCAGCTTAGTGCCCCGGGACAGTTACTACGAGCAGTACTTC.

This sequence joins TRBV7-2 and TRBJ1-4, with 9 bases aligning to TRBD1. V lost 4 bases to trimming and J lost 8 bases; unmatched junction nucleotides: 11. This CDR3 has 16 residues. Germline loops: CDR1 SGHTA, CDR2 FQGNSA. CDR3 DNA sequence: TGTGCCAGCAGCTCCAATCCGGGACAGGGTTGGGAAAAACTGTTTTTT. It translates to CASSSNPGQGWEKLFF.

The chain couples TRBV20-1 to TRBJ2-4; D might be TRBD1 (5 bases). This CDR3 is 11 amino acids long. Germline V gene data show CDR1 as DFQATT and CDR2 as SNEGSKA (reference sequence). The CDR3 sequence is CRAGQGNIQYF. DNA for the CDR3: TGCAGGGCCGGGCAGGGAAACATTCAGTACTTC.

The chain joins TRBV5-6 to TRBJ2-5; 12 bases are shared with TRBD2. The germline V gene encodes CDR1 SGHDT and CDR2 YYEEEE. This CDR3 comprises 16 residues. V trimming: 5 bases; J trimming: 3 bases; junction bases outside the gene matches: 8. The CDR3 sequence is CASRRTSGMVEETQYF. CDR3 in DNA: TGTGCCAGCAGGAGGACTAGCGGGATGGTAGAAGAGACCCAGTACTTC.

This sequence joins TRBV4-1 and TRBJ1-1; 9 positions agree with TRBD1. The ends lost 0 bases at V and 1 base at J; junction bases unmatched: 3. This CDR3 is 16 amino acids long. Germline V gene lookup returns CDR1 MGHRA and CDR2 YSYEKL. The CDR3 loop is CASSQDAGQGNTEAFF. The CDR3, as DNA: TGCGCCAGCAGCCAAGATGCGGGACAGGGGAACACTGAAGCTTTCTTT.

J is TRBJ1-4 and V is TRBV19, with TRBD1 identical over 7 bases. Germline values: CDR1 LNHDA, CDR2 SQIVND (reference sequence). The CDR3 spans 14 residues. Trimming took 7 bases from V and 8 from J; bases not matched to a gene: 10. CDR3 sequence reads: CASTEGGFREKLFF. The CDR3 DNA sequence: TGTGCCAGTACGGAAGGGGGCTTTCGGGAAAAACTGTTTTTT. Variable domain in full (rest from reference TRBV19 and TRBJ1-4): DGGITQSPKYLFRKEGQNVTLSCEQNLNHDAMYWYRQDPGQGLRLIYYSQIVNDFQKGDIAEGYSVSREKKESFPLTVTSAQKNPTAFYLCASTEGGFREKLFFGSGTQLSVL.

The chain joins TRBV28 to TRBJ1-5; D perhaps matches TRBD1 (5 bases). CDR1 and CDR2 from the germline V gene are MDHEN and SYDVKM. Trimming stripped 5 bases from V and 7 bases from J, with 18 bases between. The CDR3 has 15 amino acids. The CDR3 bases are TGTGCCAGCAGTCCTTTGGGGGGGAGAGGGCAGCCCCAGCATTTT. This encodes CASSPLGGRGQPQHF.

The CDR3 DNA sequence: TGCGCCAGCAGCTTCCAGGGGGCCCTCTCTGGAAACACCATATATTTT. Amino acids: CASSFQGALSGNTIYF. J is TRBJ1-3 and V is TRBV5-1; TRBD1 matches 8 bases. The length of the CDR3 is 16 residues. Losses at the gene ends were 2 bases for V and 0 bases for J; bases not matched to a gene: 4. CDR1 SGHRS and CDR2 YFSETQ come from the germline V gene.

The chain combines TRBV7-8 with TRBJ2-7, with 7 bases that match TRBD2. This CDR3 region has 15 residues. V was pared by 3 bases and J by 3 bases, with 8 bases of the junction left unmatched. Germline lookup yields CDR1 SGHVS and CDR2 FQNEAQ. Here the CDR3 DNA reads TGTGCCAGCAGCTTTGGGGGGGGTTCGGTCTACGAGCAGTACTTC. It translates to CASSFGGGSVYEQYF.

The genes are TRBV2 and TRBJ2-7; the D gene is possibly TRBD1 (6 bases). There are 12 residues in the CDR3. Trimming cost V 6 bases and J 3 bases, with 9 bases left between them. CDR1 is SNHLY, CDR2 FYNNEI, per germline. The CDR3 coding sequence is TGTGCCAGCAGGGACAGCTTCTACGAGCAGTACTTC. Translated, it gives CASRDSFYEQYF. Based on the CDR3 plus reference TRBV2 and TRBJ2-7, the full variable domain is EPEVTQTPSHQVTQMGQEVILRCVPISNHLYFYWYRQILGQKVEFLVSFYNNEISEKSEIFDDQFSVERPDGSNFTLKIRSTKLEDSAMYFCASRDSFYEQYFGPGTRLTVT.

The genes are TRBV7-2 and TRBJ1-3; D uncertain. The germline gives CDR1 SGHTA, CDR2 FQGNSA. Trimming removed 1 base at V and 0 bases at J, with 7 bases between. The CDR3 sequence is 15 residues long. The CDR3 region is CASSLDGNSGNTIYF. DNA for the CDR3: TGTGCCAGCAGCTTAGACGGGAACTCTGGAAACACCATATATTTT.

The chain is built from TRBV5-6 and TRBJ1-2; no clear D gene. The germline V and J ends were trimmed by 4 bases and 2 bases, with 12 bases remaining between them. Germline V gene lookup returns CDR1 SGHDT and CDR2 YYEEEE. The length of the CDR3 is 14 residues. CDR3 sequence (DNA): TGTGCCAGCAGCCCGAGGGTACCCAACTATGGCTACACCTTC. Translated, it gives CASSPRVPNYGYTF.

This chain links TRBV11-3 with TRBJ2-1, with D uncertain. Trimming left V 1 base short and J 4 bases short, with 17 bases between. Germline V gene lookup returns CDR1 SGHNT and CDR2 YENEEA. The CDR3 sequence is 17 residues long. CDR3 region: CASSLVVGPSEYNEQFF. DNA for the CDR3: TGTGCCAGCAGCTTAGTGGTTGGCCCCAGCGAATACAATGAGCAGTTCTTC.